The TCR beta chain described here comes from a study of cytomegalovirus exposure and HLA in healthy donors (dated by TCRdb to 2016 to 2017). Regarding the research as a whole: An earlier analysis of fewer than 750 of the donors reported 276 Gb of sequence data and 90 million to 120 million unique TCR beta sequences obtained from approximately 180 million T cells. To decide whether each TCR beta V gene segment behaved as functional or pseudogenic, an earlier analysis of some 600 of the donors relied on high-throughput TCR beta sequencing. HLA typing included class I and class II loci at four-digit resolution. To study patterns of TCR occurrence, a later analysis re-analyzed previously published TCR beta repertoires from 666 donors and added high-resolution HLA genotyping. The study aimed to test whether signatures of past pathogen exposure could be identified by cataloging public T cell receptors. Of the 398 genotyped donors, about 84% fell in the genetic ancestry cluster associated with self-reported Caucasian donors. Because of strong linkage in the cohort, five DR-DQ haplotypes were treated as single units for association and clustering. The T cell repertoires of 670 or so subjects were profiled by immunosequencing and related to cytomegalovirus serostatus. The number of typed donors differed by locus: about 629-630 for A, B, C, DRB1 and DQB1; about 520 for DQA1; 606 for DPA1; and roughly 450 for DPB1. Among some 400 genotyped donors of the cohort, an average of about 220,000 unique TCR beta nucleotide sequences was sequenced per donor, of which 15% to 20% were non-productive. Along with the approximately 700-subject first cohort, a separate validation cohort of over 90 different subjects was used. Donor age, sex, ethnicity and CMV serostatus were collected together with the repertoire data. All discovery cohort repertoires had been generated using a single sequencing platform. Approximately 310 gigabases of sequencing data and 70 million to 85 million unique TCR sequences were included in an early release covering 550 to 650 HLA-typed donors. To predict cytomegalovirus infection status, the study combined high-throughput TCR immunosequencing, statistical association of individual TCRs with disease status, and machine learning. The later analysis used no new phenotypic data to find candidate immune exposures, relying instead on TCR beta sequences and their occurrence across donors. Genome-wide SNP genotypes for about 60% of the roughly 670 donors were used in a later genetic analysis, which treated that subset as a discovery cohort. The full study reports these points: In vitro tests confirmed that a few of the cytomegalovirus-associated TCR beta chains recognize cytomegalovirus antigens. Assigning TCR associations to individual alleles was difficult when HLA alleles, especially DR and DQ, strongly co-occurred. A later analysis found that TCR association rates varied across HLA loci, with DRB1 alleles showing the most associated TCRs and HLA-C alleles the fewest. Linkage disequilibrium might explain the correlated functional status among segregating V segments, but an unknown experimental factor could not be excluded. Immune exposure information for the cohort was limited to CMV serostatus. The cohort was sequenced for TCR beta chains only, and without alpha or paired-chain data the features that could be detected were limited. A cluster of highly shared sequence variants was judged likely to represent a technical artifact of the sequencing pipeline. According to a later analysis, most CMV-associated TCR beta chains appeared to be HLA-restricted, and the HLA associations seemed to be driven largely by CMV exposure. Because the 87-base-pair reads could not distinguish some IMGT-functional V segments, including TRBV6-2 and TRBV6-3, those segments were excluded. Because some donors lacked HLA typing at each locus, the association tests relied only on the typed subset. According to the authors, the approach could potentially be generalized to other disease states and immunological phenotypes. According to a later genetic analysis, donors in an Asian-associated ancestry cluster had fewer N-insertions in productive TCRs than the approximately 610-donor mean. In the study, approximately 160 TCR beta chains were listed as associated with cytomegalovirus. In both the original and validation cohorts, the classifier was reported to diagnose cytomegalovirus status with high specificity and sensitivity. An association between a missense DCLRE1C variant and V-gene and J-gene trimming of TCR beta chains was found in a later genetic analysis and replicated in an independent cohort. In an earlier analysis of approximately 600 of the donors, most TCR beta V segments were observed in productive rearrangements about 87% or about 30% of the time, broadly matching IMGT annotations. In a later analysis, HLA-associated TCR beta chains were found to be more clonally expanded and to have lower generation probabilities than equally common non-associated chains. The presence/absence analyses assumed that sequencing depth was roughly uniform across donors, and that assumption may not be true. The earlier analysis of approximately 540 of the donors excluded 15 to 20 rarely observed V segments, including chromosome 9 orphons, because counts were too low. Specific HLA alleles were associated with over 15,000 TCR beta sequences at a false discovery rate of 0.05 in a later analysis. A further reported finding was that TCR beta sequences accurately predicted the HLA-A and HLA-B alleles for most subjects in the first cohort. While some public TCRs were present in many individuals, most TCR sequences turned up only very rarely across donors. According to a later analysis, parvovirus B19, influenza, CMV and Epstein-Barr virus appeared linked to several top co-occurrence clusters.

Comment on this clone: Its binding antigen is unknown. Base quality data are lacking; no much larger clone is found one base away.

Relative to germline, V is 5 bases shorter and J is 4 bases shorter, with 13 bases between their ends. CDR1 and CDR2 are read off the germline V gene as SNHLY and FYNNEI. From the cysteine up to the phenylalanine, the CDR3 has a length of 14 residues. The entry retains the CDR3 DNA only, 42 bases that are in frame from base 1. Libraries were made using the immunoSEQ multiplex PCR assay. The multiplex PCR relied on a mix of 60 forward primers for TCR Vbeta segments and 13 reverse primers for TCR Jbeta segments. Amplification of the CDR3 region of rearranged TCR beta genes was performed with a multiplex PCR assay on genomic DNA. Amplified TCR beta libraries were sequenced as 87-base-pair reads on the Illumina HiSeq System. Regarding the original processing steps: A later analysis tallied around 87 million unique TCR beta chains across the 666 repertoires, and approximately 9.9 million of those chains were shared by two or more donors. To remove PCR and sequencing errors, raw reads were error-corrected and collapsed into unique sequences using a nearest-neighbor algorithm that merged closely related sequences. To assign V, D and J gene segments, CDR3 sequences were aligned to IMGT reference sequences. For a sequence to be retained, a match of at least six nucleotides to both a V gene segment and a J gene segment was required. A rearrangement counted as productive if the CDR3 had no stop codons and remained in frame with V and J, and every other rearrangement counted as non-productive. CDR3 was defined according to IMGT convention as the region running from the second conserved V-encoded cysteine to the conserved J-encoded phenylalanine. The earlier analysis of 587 of the donors excluded sequences that lacked an unambiguous match to a single V gene segment. In an earlier analysis of 587 of the donors, V segments were called functional above 56.7% productive rearrangements and were called segregating when the between-donor standard deviation exceeded 5%. A statistical classification framework was developed to diagnose cytomegalovirus status using the catalog of TCR beta chain sequences. V and J gene assignment, in a later analysis, came from comparing TCR nucleotide sequences with IMGT/GENE-DB human TR gene sequences. The TCRdist pipeline was used in a later analysis to assign CDR3 sequences and most-parsimonious VDJ recombination scenarios. A later analysis defined each TCR beta chain by its CDR3 amino acid sequence plus V-gene family, and excluded reads lacking a unique V-gene family. As a way to deal with suspected cross-contamination and a sequencing artifact, a later analysis dropped 450 to 600 nucleotide sequences that were highly shared and had low generation probability. A later analysis calculated a clonal expansion index for each public chain from normalized within-repertoire ranks of inferred template counts. Generation probabilities in a later analysis came from a VDJ recombination model fitted to out-of-frame rearrangements, and those results were checked against IGoR. Hypergeometric tests were used in a later analysis to score TCR-TCR, TCR-HLA and TCR-CMV co-occurrence, with a repertoire-size bias correction applied to the TCR pairs. A later analysis estimated false discovery rates by permuting HLA or CMV assignments 20 times. In a later analysis, co-occurring TCRs were grouped using DBSCAN, and TCRdist sequence similarity was added for clustering within HLA-allele-positive subsets. Co-occurrence clustering excluded repertoires with fewer than 30,000 or more than 120,000 public chains, plus five with anomalous nucleotide sharing. Drawn from immuneACCESS, this table holds only the in-frame rearrangements with V and J called that TCRdb kept. Clones are partly lost; checked studies trace under half to an unresolved V gene and leave the rest unexplained. V and J calls plus clone size are reproduced from that table; the DNA served to infer D and trimming. For this sample the table gives under 200,000 clones, of which around 75% were detected only once. The leading ten clones occupy approximately 2% of the sample.

The cohort consisted of more than 650 healthy bone marrow donors. At the time of sampling, all cohort members were nominally healthy, though unrecorded immune exposures were likely present. Of the 670 or so cohort members, nearly 300 had a positive CMV serostatus and approximately 400 had a negative one, while no CMV serostatus was recorded for the donor. Every donor gave a peripheral blood sample, and the peripheral blood mononuclear cells from that sample were used for TCR beta sequencing. Genomic DNA was extracted from the blood cell samples with the Qiagen DNeasy Blood Extraction Kit. The chain links TRBV2 with TRBJ2-3; a weak D assignment points to TRBD2 (6 bases agree). Sequenced material: PBMCs. The clonotype was recovered from a human donor in good health. The encoded CDR3 is CASSFAGRSDTQYF. In nucleotide form, the sequence is TGTGCCAGCAGTTTCGCAGGGAGGTCAGATACGCAGTATTTT.